The TCR beta chain under discussion was sequenced for a study of shared clonotypes between healthy human individuals (dated by TCRdb to the early 2020s). Turning to the overall study: The cohort included three men and a couple of women between 18 and 49 years of age. For each donor, three plates each were used for CD4 naive and CD4 memory, two plates were used for CD8 naive, and one plate was used for CD8 memory. To estimate repertoire size and how much clonotype sharing occurs between individuals, the study deeply sequenced the blood TCR repertoires of 5 or 6 healthy adults. To increase sequencing depth and limit assay-specific biases, TCR repertoire library preparation and sequencing were carried out by different laboratories using diverse techniques. Per donor, leukapheresis produced somewhere between about 0.94 and 9.5 billion PBMCs. What the research found in general, with its limitations: Because the study included only a small number of donors, the genetic and exposure-history diversity represented was limited. Across several donors, around 5% of naive CD4, roughly 3.5% of naive CD8, approximately 2.5% of memory CD4, and approximately 0.4% of memory CD8 clonotypes were shared. Larger estimated clonotype richness was generally found for naive subsets than for memory subsets. Incomplete sequencing was indicated by rarefaction of sorted-subset datasets, despite the large sequencing depth. Based on pairwise subsampling, the degree of clonotype sharing among donors was expected to be affected by sequencing depth. Sampling was restricted to blood, and TCR repertoires in tissue are likely to differ from TCR repertoires in blood. Compared with non-shared clonotypes, the clonotypes found in all four sorted-subset donors had higher generation probabilities.

Measured from the cysteine to the phenylalanine, the CDR3 is 12 residues long. The only DNA kept is the CDR3, 36 bases in frame from the first base. The CDR1 and CDR2 encoded by the germline V gene are MNHNS and SASEGT. V is pared back by 11 bases and J by 6 bases, with 16 bases lying between the germline termini. Remarks on this clone: Its antigen specificity is not known. Base qualities are not provided; no much larger clone lies one nucleotide away.

For the CD8 naive samples, CD45RO-negative cells were positively selected for CCR7, yielding a CD45RA+CCR7+ population from which TemRA cells were excluded. Healthy HIV-negative adults with no recently reported acute infections or vaccinations were included as donors. Every donor was a Caucasian adult living in Nashville, Tennessee, USA. After blood collection by leukapheresis, PBMCs were isolated using Ficoll-Histopaque density gradient centrifugation and then cryopreserved in the vapor phase of liquid nitrogen. Analytical flow cytometry was used to check the purity and quantity of each magnetically sorted T cell population. Genomic DNA was isolated from each sorted fraction and quantified by UV absorbance on a Nanodrop 2000c. Using the deep immunoSEQ assay, TCR CDR3 regions were amplified from genomic DNA by multiplex PCR. Genomic DNA extracted from each cell subset was distributed evenly over all wells of several immunoSEQ 96-well plates, and each plate served as one replicate. For sorted subsets, each replicate PCR was loaded with roughly 190 ng genomic DNA, equivalent to some 27,000 T cell genomes. Purified libraries were measured with a Qubit 3.0 fluorometer, size-checked on a Bioanalyzer 2100, and measured again with the KAPA Library Quantification kit. Every immunoSEQ 96-well plate was sequenced on a dedicated single-read 150-cycle Illumina NextSeq 550 flow cell. From the authors' description of their analysis: Because only junctional sequences without quality scores were contained in the immunoSEQ output, filtering matching that applied to full-length reads could not be performed. To assign V/J genes and CDR3, sequences were annotated against IMGT germline references using PyIR, a Python wrapper for IgBLAST v1.9. Reads with weak V/J assignments (E-value above 1e-6), missing CDR3, stop codons, out-of-frame junctions, or ambiguous translated residues were removed. A V3J clonotype was defined by an identical inferred V gene, J gene, and CDR3 amino acid sequence. Percentage overlap between repertoires was computed as shared unique clonotypes divided by the size of the smaller repertoire. Repertoire richness was assessed with RTK rarefaction, the Chao1 estimator, and Recon v2.1 estimates of unobserved clonotypes. OLGA was used to compute generation probabilities for all TCRbeta clonotypes that the gDNA method yielded from a handful of donors. The immuneACCESS repertoire file appears here via TCRdb, limited to in-frame rearrangements. These files lack a portion of the clones; in checked studies, under half of the deficit traces to unresolved V genes, and the cause of the others is not known. V, J and clone size are those of that table, while D and trimming were read from the DNA. This sample has hundreds of thousands of clones in its table, and approximately 96% of those were observed once. The ten largest clonotypes hold over 0.09% of the sample.

The chain links TRBV6-1 with TRBJ2-5, and the D gene may be TRBD1, 5 bases matching. Source material: naive CD8+ T cells sorted from blood. This specimen's cell subset or site label, per the study, means: CD45RA+CCR7+. The TCR originated in a woman between 25 and 40 years old in good health. The nucleotide sequence reads TGTGCCGTCATCTGGGGCGATCAGACCCAGTACTTC. It translates as CAVIWGDQTQYF.